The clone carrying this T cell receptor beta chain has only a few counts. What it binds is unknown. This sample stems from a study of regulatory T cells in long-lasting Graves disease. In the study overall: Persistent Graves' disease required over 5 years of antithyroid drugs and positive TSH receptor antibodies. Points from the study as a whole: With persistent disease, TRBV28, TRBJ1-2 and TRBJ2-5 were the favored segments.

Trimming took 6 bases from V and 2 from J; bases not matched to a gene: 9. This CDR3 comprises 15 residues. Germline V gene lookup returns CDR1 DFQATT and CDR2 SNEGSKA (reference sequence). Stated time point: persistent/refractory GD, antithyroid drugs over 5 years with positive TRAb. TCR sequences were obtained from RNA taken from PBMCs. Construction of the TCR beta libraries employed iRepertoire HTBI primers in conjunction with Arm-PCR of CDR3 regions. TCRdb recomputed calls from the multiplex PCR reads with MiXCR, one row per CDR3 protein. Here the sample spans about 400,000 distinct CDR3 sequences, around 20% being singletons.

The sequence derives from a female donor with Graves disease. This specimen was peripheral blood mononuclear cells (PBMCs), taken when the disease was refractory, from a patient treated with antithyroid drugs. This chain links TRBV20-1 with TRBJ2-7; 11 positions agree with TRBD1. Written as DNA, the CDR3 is TGCAGTGCGGGAGGGGACAGGGGGGACCCCTACGAGCAGTACTTC. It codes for CSAGGDRGDPYEQYF.